This T cell receptor (beta chain) was recovered during a study of regulatory T cells in long-lasting Graves disease. General study results and limits: TRBV28, TRBJ1-2 and TRBJ2-5 were favored in persistent disease.

The V end was cut by 4 bases, the J end by 5 bases, with 18 bases between. This CDR3 is built from 15 residues. From germline, CDR1 is SGHRS and CDR2 YFSETQ. Documented time point: newly diagnosed GD, antithyroid drugs for less than 3 months. RNA from PBMCs was the source of the TCR library. Roughly 9 milliliters of peripheral blood were drawn into EDTA tubes. CDR3 regions were amplified by Arm-PCR using iRepertoire HTBI primers to build TCR beta libraries. TCRdb analysed the multiplex PCR reads with MiXCR anew, one entry per CDR3 protein. The top ten hold roughly 8.2% of the sample, which has 510,000 or so distinct CDR3 sequences, around 13% seen once. There are a few counts of this clonotype. Its antigen is as yet unknown. The same data also contributed to another study, on T cells in Graves' hyperthyroidism and ophthalmopathy. This second report adds: Carried out on the TCR CDR3, a first-round RT-PCR used the HTBI primer set. Most expanded thyroid clonotypes above 0.001 recurred in blood.

The genes are TRBV5-1 and TRBJ1-1; weak D call: TRBD1 (6 bases). The sample was peripheral blood mononuclear cells (PBMCs), taken at new diagnosis, from a patient treated with antithyroid drugs. The receptor was isolated from a woman in her 30s with Graves disease. The CDR3 DNA reads as TGCGCCAGCAGCATATCGTCAGGGGTTGGAACTGAAGCTTTCTTT. Its translation: CASSISSGVGTEAFF. Combining the CDR3 with reference TRBV5-1 and TRBJ1-1 gives the whole variable domain KAGVTQTPRYLIKTRGQQVTLSCSPISGHRSVSWYQQTPGQGLQFLFEYFSETQRNKGNFPGRFSGRQFSNSRSEMNVSTLELGDSALYLCASSISSGVGTEAFFGQGTRLTVV.